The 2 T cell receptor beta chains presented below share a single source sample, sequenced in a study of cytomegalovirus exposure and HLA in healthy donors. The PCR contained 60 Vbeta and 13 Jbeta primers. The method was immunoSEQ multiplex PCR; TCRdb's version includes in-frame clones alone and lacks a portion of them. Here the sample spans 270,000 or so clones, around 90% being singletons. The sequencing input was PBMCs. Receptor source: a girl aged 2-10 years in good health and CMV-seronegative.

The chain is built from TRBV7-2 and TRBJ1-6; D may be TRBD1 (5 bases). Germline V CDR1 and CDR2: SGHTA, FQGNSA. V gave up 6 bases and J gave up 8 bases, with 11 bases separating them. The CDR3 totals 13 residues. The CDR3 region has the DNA TGTGCCAGCAGAGGGGAAATCTATTCACCCCTCCACTTT. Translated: CASRGEIYSPLHF.

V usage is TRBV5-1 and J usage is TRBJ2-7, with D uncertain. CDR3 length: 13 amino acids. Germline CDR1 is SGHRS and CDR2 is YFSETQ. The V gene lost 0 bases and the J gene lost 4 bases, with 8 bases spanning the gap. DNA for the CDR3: TGCGCCAGCAGCTTGGCCTTCGGGTACGAGCAGTACTTC. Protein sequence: CASSLAFGYEQYF.